This T cell receptor beta chain was identified during a study of shared clonotypes between healthy human individuals. Worth noting for this clone: The antigen remains unidentified.

Sequenced by immunoSEQ multiplex PCR; TCRdb stores in-frame clones only, minus some. The repertoire includes fewer than 700,000 clones, 95% of them detected once, and over 0.09% sits in the top ten. The CDR3 consists of 18 residues. Germline V lookup: CDR1 MNHEY, CDR2 SMNVEV (reference sequence). V lost 4 bases and J lost 0; bases outside the gene matches: 11. Study-level results: Larger richness was generally estimated for naive than memory subsets.

The naive CD8 population came from CD45RO-negative cells selected for CCR7, without terminally differentiated effector memory CD45RA+ cells. The donors were adults (healthy and HIV-negative) with no recent acute infections or vaccinations. Sequenced input: naive CD8+ T cells sorted from blood. The chain carries TRBV27 and TRBJ2-7; 11 bases are shared with TRBD2. This TCR was recovered from a young woman in good health. The CDR3 reads CASSSSTWGLAASYEQYF. In DNA, the CDR3 is TGTGCCAGCAGTTCCTCAACCTGGGGACTAGCGGCCTCCTACGAGCAGTACTTC.